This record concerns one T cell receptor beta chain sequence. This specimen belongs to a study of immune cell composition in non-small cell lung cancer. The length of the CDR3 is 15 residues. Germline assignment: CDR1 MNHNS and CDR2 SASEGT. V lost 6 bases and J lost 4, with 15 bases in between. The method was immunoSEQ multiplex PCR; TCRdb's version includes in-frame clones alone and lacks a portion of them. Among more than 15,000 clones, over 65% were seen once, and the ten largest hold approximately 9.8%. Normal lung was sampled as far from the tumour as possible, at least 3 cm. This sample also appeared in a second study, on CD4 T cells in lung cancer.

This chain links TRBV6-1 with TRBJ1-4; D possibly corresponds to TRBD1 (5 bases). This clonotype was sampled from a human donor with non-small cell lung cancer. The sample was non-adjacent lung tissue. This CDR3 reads CASSRDLTNNEKLFF. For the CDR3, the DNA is TGTGCCAGCAGCCGGGACCTTACTAATAATGAAAAACTGTTTTTT.